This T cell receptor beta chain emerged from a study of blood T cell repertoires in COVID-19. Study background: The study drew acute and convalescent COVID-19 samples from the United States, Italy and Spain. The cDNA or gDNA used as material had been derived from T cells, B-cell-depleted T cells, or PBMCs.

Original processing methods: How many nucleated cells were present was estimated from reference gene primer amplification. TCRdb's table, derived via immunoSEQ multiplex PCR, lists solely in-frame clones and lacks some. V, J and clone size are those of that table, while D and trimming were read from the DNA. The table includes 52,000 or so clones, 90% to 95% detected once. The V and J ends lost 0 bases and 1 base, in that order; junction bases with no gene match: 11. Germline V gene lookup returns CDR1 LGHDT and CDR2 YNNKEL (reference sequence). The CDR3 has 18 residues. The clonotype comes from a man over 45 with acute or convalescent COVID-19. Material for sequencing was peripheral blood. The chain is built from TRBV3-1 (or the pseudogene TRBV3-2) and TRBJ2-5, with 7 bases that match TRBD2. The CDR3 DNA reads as TGTGCCAGCAGCCAAGAGCGTCCTAGCGGATACCTCCAAGAGACCCAGTACTTC. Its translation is CASSQERPSGYLQETQYF.